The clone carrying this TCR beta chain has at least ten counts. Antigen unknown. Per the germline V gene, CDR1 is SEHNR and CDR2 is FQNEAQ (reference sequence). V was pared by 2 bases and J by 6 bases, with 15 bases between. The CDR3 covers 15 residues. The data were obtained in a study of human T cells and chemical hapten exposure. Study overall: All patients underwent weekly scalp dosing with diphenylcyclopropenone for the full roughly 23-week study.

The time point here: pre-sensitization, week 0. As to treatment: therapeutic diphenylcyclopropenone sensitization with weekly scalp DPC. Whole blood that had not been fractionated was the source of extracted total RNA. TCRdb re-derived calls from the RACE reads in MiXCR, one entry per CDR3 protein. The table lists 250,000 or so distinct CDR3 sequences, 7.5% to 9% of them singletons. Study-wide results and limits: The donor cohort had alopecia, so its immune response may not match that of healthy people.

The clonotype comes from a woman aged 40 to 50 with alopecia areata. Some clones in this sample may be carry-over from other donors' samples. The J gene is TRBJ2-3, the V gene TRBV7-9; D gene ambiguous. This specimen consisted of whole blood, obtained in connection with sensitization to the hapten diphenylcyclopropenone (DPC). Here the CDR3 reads CASSLRRTQPDTQYF. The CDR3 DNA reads TGTGCCAGCAGCTTACGCCGGACGCAGCCGGATACGCAGTATTTT.